This T cell receptor (beta chain) was documented in a study of blood T cell repertoires in COVID-19 (TCRdb year 2020). Looking at the study overall: Samples covering the acute and convalescent phases of COVID-19 were provided by collaborators in the United States, Italy and Spain. The material from the prospective study consisted of cDNA or gDNA derived from T cells, B-cell-depleted T cells, or PBMCs. Subjects who had been exposed to COVID-19, were actively infected with it, or had recovered from it provided the deeply sampled blood TCRbeta repertoires that made up the dataset. The repertoires were released in a freely available public database meant as a resource for research on the immune response to SARS-CoV-2. The samples were drawn from the first 160 participants of the ongoing ImmuneRACE study and from 1,200 or so subjects provided by 6 global collaborators. Nearly every sample came with metadata listing a de-identified subject ID, COVID-19 status, age in years and sex. HLA class I and class II types, where available, came from metadata supplied by the sample provider rather than from assay-based typing.

What the research found in general, with its limitations: The amount of clinical and demographic metadata varied by source and participant and was provided uncurated.

Concerning this clone: Its antigen is currently not known. No clone much larger than this one lies a single base away; base qualities are absent.

Whole blood was collected in K2EDTA tubes by collaborating institutions according to the institutions' own protocols. For TCRbeta analysis, collaborators shipped samples in one of three forms: frozen whole blood, isolated PBMCs, or DNA extracted from either of those sample types. TCRbeta CDR3 regions were amplified from genomic DNA using the immunoSEQ Assay, a bias-controlled multiplex PCR. The authors processed their data as follows. Nucleated cell counts per sample were estimated from amplification of reference gene primers within the assay. To quantify the absolute abundance of each unique TCRbeta CDR3 rearrangement, sequence reads were collapsed and filtered. Productive Simpson clonality was computed per sample as the square root of Simpson's diversity index over productive rearrangements. Here the immuneACCESS table is served through TCRdb, limited to in-frame sequences with V and J called. Missing clones are a known gap in these copies; in checked studies unresolved V genes cover under half, and the rest lacks a known reason. That table supplies the V and J calls and clone size; D and trimming were determined from the DNA. Recorded for this sample are under 200,000 clones; 65% to 90% of them occurred a single time. Approximately 1.5% of the sample is in the top ten clones.

The germline V gene yields SGHTA for CDR1 and FQGTGA for CDR2. The V end loses 1 base and the J end loses 7 bases, and a stretch of 10 bases separates them. The CDR3 sequence holds 13 residues, the cysteine and phenylalanine included. CDR3 DNA is the only sequence kept; it has 39 bases, read in frame from the first base. This TCR derives from a human donor in a cohort sampled during active COVID-19. The V and J genes are TRBV7-3 and TRBJ1-2; TRBD1 might be the D gene, on 5 matching bases. What was sequenced was peripheral blood. The CDR3 here reads CASSLSQGGGYTF. The bases read TGTGCCAGCAGCTTAAGCCAGGGTGGTGGCTACACCTTC.